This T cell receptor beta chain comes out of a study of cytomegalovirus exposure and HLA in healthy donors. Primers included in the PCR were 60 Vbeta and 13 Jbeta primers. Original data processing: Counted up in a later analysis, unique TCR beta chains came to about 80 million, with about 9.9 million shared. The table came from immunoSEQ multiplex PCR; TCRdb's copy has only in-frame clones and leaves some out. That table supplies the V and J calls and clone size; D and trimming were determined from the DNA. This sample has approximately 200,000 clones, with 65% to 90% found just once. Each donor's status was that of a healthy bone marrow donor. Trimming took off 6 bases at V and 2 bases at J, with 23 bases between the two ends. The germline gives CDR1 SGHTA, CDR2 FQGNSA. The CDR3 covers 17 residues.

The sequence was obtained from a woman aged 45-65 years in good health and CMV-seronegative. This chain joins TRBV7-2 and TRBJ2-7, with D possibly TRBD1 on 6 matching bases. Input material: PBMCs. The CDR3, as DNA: TGTGCCAGCAGTTACCGAGGTGGGACACTAGTTCCCTACGAGCAGTACTTC. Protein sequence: CASSYRGGTLVPYEQYF.